The TCR beta chain described here comes from a study of beta chain features in type 1 diabetes. General study findings and limits: A greater similarity of naive, central memory and Treg TCRB repertoires was seen among patients than among healthy donors. VDJ junctions in type 1 diabetes patients carried more deletions and fewer insertions. In every one of the four CD4+ subsets, TCRB CDR3s were moderately but significantly shorter in Type 1 diabetes patients.

The sample holds a few counts of this clone. Its specificity is not known. Per the germline V gene, CDR1 is SGHRS and CDR2 is YFSETQ. The V and J ends lost 0 bases and 6 bases respectively, with 12 bases between them. This CDR3 is built from 15 residues. All of the isolated RNA was reverse transcribed, so expressed TCRB transcripts were sequenced. About 3.57 million reads were obtained on average from naive, central memory and regulatory T cell samples. Method: immunoSEQ multiplex PCR; TCRdb's copy keeps in-frame clones and lacks some. Here the sample spans over 120,000 clones, more than 10% being singletons. Sorted populations all exceeded 98% purity.

This TCR was sampled from a man aged 18 to 30 with type 1 diabetes. The rearrangement links TRBV5-1 to TRBJ1-4; the D is unclear. The sample comprised central memory CD4+ T cells from blood. The CDR3 coding sequence is TGCGCCAGCAGCTTGGCGGGCAGGATGGATGAAAAACTGTTTTTT. It yields the protein CASSLAGRMDEKLFF.